These 17 T cell receptor beta chains were all obtained from the same sample, sequenced in a study of cytomegalovirus exposure and HLA in healthy donors. The table came from immunoSEQ multiplex PCR; TCRdb's copy has only in-frame clones and leaves some out. The sample has some 45,000 clones, 94% seen once. Sequences were obtained from PBMCs. Source of these receptors: a woman between 18 and 29 years old in good health and CMV-seropositive.

The chain has TRBV19 and TRBJ2-3; tentative D call: TRBD1 (6 bases). This CDR3 contains 14 residues. Germline V gene data show CDR1 as LNHDA and CDR2 as SQIVND (reference sequence). Trimming shortened V by 5 bases and J by 6 bases, and 15 bases separated the two germline ends. CDR3 in DNA: TGTGCCAGTAGTTGGGGTCAGGGGTTTGATACGCAGTATTTT. It codes for CASSWGQGFDTQYF.

The chain has TRBV11-1 and TRBJ2-1, with D maybe TRBD2 (6 bases). CDR3 length equals 16 residues. The germline CDR1 and CDR2 sequences are SGHAT and FQDESV (reference sequence). Trimming shortened V by 5 bases and J by 0 bases, and 14 bases separated the two germline ends. The CDR3 protein is CASSPRLESSYNEQFF. In nucleotides, the CDR3 is TGTGCCAGCAGCCCTCGACTAGAAAGCTCCTACAATGAGCAGTTCTTC. Together with reference TRBV11-1 and TRBJ2-1, the CDR3 gives the full variable domain: EAEVAQSPRYKITEKSQAVAFWCDPISGHATLYWYRQILGQGPELLVQFQDESVVDDSQLPKDRFSAERLKGVDSTLKIQPAELGDSAMYLCASSPRLESSYNEQFFGPGTRLTVL.

Notes on this clone: At the DNA level, this CDR3 is encoded by other sequences in the same sample as well. V and J are TRBV27 and TRBJ2-1, with TRBD2 matching over 11 bases. J gave up 4 bases and V 5 bases, and 4 bases lay outside the gene matches. Germline CDR1 and CDR2: MNHEY and SMNVEV (reference sequence). The CDR3 totals 15 residues. The chain's CDR3 is CASSLGTSGYNEQFF. The CDR3 region has the DNA TGTGCCAGCAGTCTAGGGACTAGCGGATACAATGAGCAGTTCTTC.

As regards this clone: The junction departs from germline at one end; a sequencing error may be responsible. This chain connects TRBV7-7 to TRBJ2-7; a possible D gene is TRBD1 (5 bases). CDR1 and CDR2 (germline): SSHAT, FNYEAQ (reference sequence). The CDR3 sequence is 13 residues long. CDR3 in DNA: TGTGCTAGCAGCTTAGTCCAGGGATCCGAGCAGTACTTC. Amino acid sequence: CASSLVQGSEQYF.

This clone was seen a few times. The chain couples TRBV6-5 to TRBJ2-2; TRBD2 might be the D (5 bases). CDR3 length: 14 residues. Germline values: CDR1 MNHEY, CDR2 SVGAGI. V lost 5 bases to trimming and J lost 1 base, with 8 bases between them. Here the CDR3 reads CASSRTQNTGELFF. In DNA form, the CDR3 reads TGTGCCAGCAGTCGGACTCAGAACACCGGGGAGCTGTTTTTT.

The gene calls are TRBV18 and TRBJ1-2; 8 nucleotides match TRBD1. V lost 6 bases to trimming and J lost 3 bases; unmatched junction nucleotides: 3. The CDR3 loop spans 13 amino acids. The V gene's germline CDR1 is KGHSH and CDR2 LQKENI. The CDR3 loop is CASSLDRDYGYTF. CDR3 sequence (DNA): TGTGCCAGCTCCCTGGACAGGGACTATGGCTACACCTTC.

The V and J genes are TRBV7-8 and TRBJ2-1; TRBD1 matches at 8 bases. There are 16 residues in the CDR3. The J segment lost 7 bases and the V segment lost 0 bases, leaving 8 bases of the junction unmatched. Germline V gene lookup returns CDR1 SGHVS and CDR2 FQNEAQ. This chain's CDR3 is CASSLAYRDRINEQFF. CDR3 bases: TGTGCCAGCAGCTTAGCTTACCGGGACAGGATTAATGAGCAGTTCTTC.

This clone has just a few counts. This chain connects TRBV5-1 to TRBJ2-1; weak D call: TRBD1 (6 bases). CDR1 SGHRS and CDR2 YFSETQ come from the germline V gene. V was trimmed by 0 bases and J by 4 bases, leaving 11 bases between them. This CDR3 region has 15 residues. CDR3 DNA sequence: TGCGCCAGCAGCTTGGGTCAGGGGAGTTACAATGAGCAGTTCTTC. Its protein is CASSLGQGSYNEQFF.

The J gene is TRBJ2-7, the V gene TRBV10-2; TRBD2 is a possible D gene (5 bases). Between the trimmed V and J ends, which lost 6 bases and 3 bases, there was a span of 6 bases. Per the germline V gene, CDR1 is WSHSY and CDR2 is SAAADI. The CDR3 is made up of 11 amino acids. CDR3 coding DNA: TGCGCCAGCAGCGGGGACTACGAGCAGTACTTC. This sequence encodes CASSGDYEQYF.

The CDR3 DNA is TGTGCCAGCAGTCTAACGGGGGGGACAGGGGGCCGGGGGGAGCAGTTCTTC. Protein: CASSLTGGTGGRGEQFF. This rearrangement joins TRBV25-1 to TRBJ2-1, with 12 bases identical to TRBD1. Germline CDR1 MGHDK, CDR2 SYGVNS. Trimming removed 5 bases from V and 10 bases from J; junction bases left unmatched: 15. The CDR3 is 17 residues long.

This clone was picked up one time. This sequence joins TRBV6-6 and TRBJ1-2; D might be TRBD1 (6 bases). The CDR3 extends over 16 amino acids. In germline, CDR1 is MNHNY, CDR2 SVGAGI (reference sequence). V dropped 5 bases and J dropped 0 bases, with 16 bases sitting between them. The CDR3 sequence: CASSVDSRPSNYGYTF. CDR3 in DNA: TGTGCCAGCAGTGTGGACAGCCGGCCTTCTAACTATGGCTACACCTTC.

This clone was seen only a few times. J is TRBJ2-7 and V is TRBV10-2; 10 positions match TRBD2. V trimming: 1 base; J trimming: 9 bases; junction bases outside the gene matches: 9. From germline, CDR1 is WSHSY and CDR2 SAAADI. The CDR3 has 15 residues. The CDR3 coding sequence is TGCGCCAGCAGTGAGTTGTCTAGCGGGAGAGTCGGGCAGTACTTC. Translated, it gives CASSELSSGRVGQYF.

This chain uses TRBV7-2 with TRBJ1-3; possible D gene TRBD1, 5 bases. The length of the CDR3 is 14 residues. V lost 5 bases to trimming and J lost 2 bases, with 10 bases between them. Germline V gene sequence: CDR1 SGHTA, CDR2 FQGNSA. The CDR3 spells CASSGTATGNTIYF. As DNA, the CDR3 is TGTGCCAGCAGCGGGACTGCTACTGGAAACACCATATATTTT.

This rearrangement joins TRBV14 to TRBJ2-7; no firm D call. The length of the CDR3 is 13 residues. The V end was cut by 0 bases, the J end by 2 bases, with 5 bases between. Germline values: CDR1 SGHDN, CDR2 FVKESK. The CDR3 DNA reads TGTGCCAGCAGCCAAGAGCGGCCCTACGAGCAGTACTTC. Protein: CASSQERPYEQYF.

The chain carries TRBV19 and TRBJ2-3, with TRBD2 as a possible D gene (5 bases). V was cut by 9 bases and J by 3 bases, with 16 bases left in between. The CDR3 is 14 amino acids. Germline values: CDR1 LNHDA, CDR2 SQIVND (reference sequence). The CDR3 DNA reads TGTGCCAGCAAAGCGGAGTGGTTGACAGATACGCAGTATTTT. Translated: CASKAEWLTDTQYF.

The chain recombines TRBV7-2 with TRBJ1-1; tentatively, D is TRBD1 (6 bases). The length of the CDR3 is 14 residues. CDR1 is SGHTA, CDR2 FQGNSA, per germline. The V end lost 5 bases, the J end lost 0 bases, and 10 bases lay between the germline ends. CDR3 coding DNA: TGTGCCAGCAGCCCGGGACAAATGAACACTGAAGCTTTCTTT. Translating it yields CASSPGQMNTEAFF.

This chain links TRBV7-3 with TRBJ2-3, with TRBD2 matching over 8 bases. This CDR3 region has 13 residues. The trim removed 7 bases at V and 5 bases at J, leaving 5 bases unmatched. CDR1 SGHTA and CDR2 FQGTGA come from the germline V gene. In nucleotides, the CDR3 is TGTGCCAGCACGGCGGGAGGAGGAGATACGCAGTATTTT. Amino acids: CASTAGGGDTQYF.